The 28 T cell receptor beta chains below come from one sample, sequenced in a study of blood T cell repertoires in COVID-19. Using immunoSEQ multiplex PCR, the repertoire was profiled, and TCRdb retains in-frame clones only, with some absent. This table holds about 16,000 clones, 85% to 90% found once. Sequenced material: peripheral blood. Receptors originate from a man in his sixties with acute or convalescent COVID-19.

The genes are TRBV5-1 and TRBJ2-7, with TRBD1 matching over 9 bases. This CDR3 has 14 residues. Germline lookup yields CDR1 SGHRS and CDR2 YFSETQ. J gave up 8 bases and V 3 bases, and 9 bases lay outside the gene matches. For the CDR3, the DNA is TGCGCCAGCAGCTCGCAGGACAGGGGAGGAAAGCAGTACTTC. This gives the protein CASSSQDRGGKQYF.

Here the CDR3 DNA reads TGCGCCAGCAGCCAAGATTTCACAGCTAATCAGCCCCAGCATTTT. Its protein product is CASSQDFTANQPQHF. This chain joins TRBV4-1 and TRBJ1-5; no clear D. The CDR3 is 15 residues long. The germline V gene has CDR1 MGHRA and CDR2 YSYEKL. The V end lost 0 bases, the J end lost 4 bases, and 10 bases lay between the germline ends.

This clone was seen only a few times. The chain employs TRBV5-4 and TRBJ1-2; D may be TRBD1 (5 bases). Germline V gives CDR1 SGHNT, CDR2 YYREEE (reference sequence). V lost 0 bases, J lost 8 bases, and 14 bases lay in between. CDR3 length: 14 amino acids. This CDR3 is CASSLVGDSLGYTF. The CDR3 nucleotides are TGTGCCAGCAGCTTGGTAGGTGACAGCCTGGGCTACACCTTC.

This sequence joins TRBV5-4 and TRBJ1-2, with TRBD1 as a possible D gene (5 bases). The CDR3 has 16 amino acids. V was trimmed by 3 bases and J by 2 bases, leaving 17 bases between them. The germline CDR1 and CDR2 sequences are SGHNT and YYREEE (reference sequence). CDR3 sequence reads: CASSSQGGEANYGYTF. DNA of the CDR3: TGTGCCAGCAGCTCCCAGGGAGGGGAGGCAAACTATGGCTACACCTTC.

This clone was seen once. The chain carries TRBV11-2 and TRBJ2-7; D perhaps matches TRBD1 (5 bases). Germline V CDR1 and CDR2: SGHAT, FQNNGV. CDR3 length: 14 residues. Trimming removed 1 base at V and 4 bases at J, with 11 bases between. CDR3 in DNA: TGTGCCAGCAGCTTAGCGCCCAGGGTTTACGAGCAGTACTTC. Translation: CASSLAPRVYEQYF.

The V gene is TRBV10-3, the J gene TRBJ2-7; 9 bases fit TRBD1. CDR3 size: 16 residues. Losses at the gene ends were 3 bases for V and 0 bases for J; bases not matched to a gene: 6. Germline values: CDR1 ENHRY, CDR2 SYGVKD. The DNA for the CDR3 is TGTGCCATCAGTGACCCCTCGGGACAGGGCTCCTACGAGCAGTACTTC. Amino acids: CAISDPSGQGSYEQYF.

The V gene is TRBV6-6, the J gene TRBJ1-5; D may be TRBD1 (6 bases). CDR1 is MNHNY and CDR2 is SVGAGI in the germline V gene (reference sequence). The CDR3 length is 13 residues. Trimming removed 10 bases at V and 4 bases at J, with 14 bases between. DNA of the CDR3: TGTGCCACCAAGGGGGAATTTAATCAGCCCCAGCATTTT. It translates to CATKGEFNQPQHF.

This clone appeared a single time. The rearrangement links TRBV2 to TRBJ1-6, with 7 bases matching TRBD1. The V gene end was trimmed by 9 bases and the J gene end by 7 bases; junction bases not matched to a gene: 3. The CDR3 length is 12 residues. Germline V gene lookup returns CDR1 SNHLY and CDR2 FYNNEI. CDR3 nucleotide sequence: TGTGCCAGTACAGGGGAAAATTCACCCCTCCACTTT. Translation gives CASTGENSPLHF.

The gene calls are TRBV29-1 and TRBJ2-1; no reliable D call. Germline loops: CDR1 SQVTM, CDR2 ANQGSEA. V was shortened by 3 bases and J by 3 bases, with 12 bases between the two germline ends. This CDR3 is built from 14 residues. For the CDR3, the DNA is TGCAGCGTTGAGGCTCCCTTGCTCTACAATGAGCAGTTCTTC. Translated: CSVEAPLLYNEQFF.

The genes are TRBV7-3 and TRBJ2-5, with TRBD2 matching over 12 bases. Germline V gene sequence: CDR1 SGHTA, CDR2 FQGTGA. There are 16 residues in the CDR3. Trimming took 5 bases from V and 2 from J; bases not matched to a gene: 6. CDR3 DNA: TGTGCCAGCAGCGCCGGGACTAGCGGGCAGCAAGAGACCCAGTACTTC. Its protein is CASSAGTSGQQETQYF.

The rearrangement links TRBV19 to TRBJ2-7; 10 bases are shared with TRBD1. The CDR3 contains 14 residues. Germline lookup yields CDR1 LNHDA and CDR2 SQIVND (reference sequence). The trim removed 9 bases at V and 4 bases at J, leaving 9 bases unmatched. The CDR3 coding sequence is TGTGCCAGCGCCCCCGGGACAGGGGCGTACGAGCAGTACTTC. Translating it yields CASAPGTGAYEQYF.

CDR3 coding DNA: TGTGCCAGCGGGAGAACGAACACCGGGGAGCTGTTTTTT. It translates to CASGRTNTGELFF. The chain has TRBV12-3 or TRBV12-4 and TRBJ2-2; a weak D match, TRBD2 (5 bases). This CDR3 is 13 amino acids long. V lost 8 bases and J lost 0, with 7 bases in between.

The chain carries TRBV3-1 (or the pseudogene TRBV3-2) and TRBJ2-2, with D hard to call. The CDR3 is 16 residues long. Germline V gene sequence: CDR1 LGHDT, CDR2 YNNKEL (reference sequence). V was shortened by 4 bases and J by 2 bases, with 14 bases between the two germline ends. CDR3 sequence (DNA): TGTGCCAGCAGCCTCCGAGGTGGCCCTAACACCGGGGAGCTGTTTTTT. It is translated as CASSLRGGPNTGELFF.

The chain couples TRBV6-2 or TRBV6-3 to TRBJ1-1; 9 nucleotides match TRBD1. The germline gives CDR1 MNHEY, CDR2 SVGEGT. Germline trimming cut 5 bases from V and 4 bases from J; bases unmatched to any gene: 11. The CDR3 is made up of 16 amino acids. Here the CDR3 DNA reads TGTGCCAGCAGTCACAGTCGACAGGGGGGAGGCACTGAAGCTTTCTTT. As protein: CASSHSRQGGGTEAFF.

The V gene is TRBV6-5, the J gene TRBJ2-6; possibly TRBD1 for D (6 bases). The CDR3 consists of 14 residues. Germline loops: CDR1 MNHEY, CDR2 SVGAGI. V was clipped by 6 bases and J by 4 bases, with 10 bases between them. The CDR3 spells CASRTGSGANVLTF. CDR3 bases: TGTGCCAGCAGAACAGGGTCCGGGGCCAACGTCCTGACTTTC.

The chain links TRBV12-3 or TRBV12-4 to TRBJ1-3; no firm D call. There are 13 residues in the CDR3. V lost 5 bases and J 6 bases, leaving 11 bases between the germline ends. CDR3 sequence (DNA): TGTGCCAGCAGTCCATTACTTCCAAACACCATATATTTT. This sequence encodes CASSPLLPNTIYF.

The chain carries TRBV12-3 or TRBV12-4 and TRBJ2-7; D perhaps matches TRBD1 (7 bases). This CDR3 is 12 amino acids long. V was cut by 6 bases and J by 8 bases, with 14 bases left in between. The CDR3 is CASRAGTVKQYF. The CDR3 coding sequence is TGTGCCAGCAGGGCGGGGACAGTAAAGCAGTACTTC.

The rearrangement joins TRBV28 to TRBJ1-2; 7 bases are shared with TRBD1. This CDR3 contains 14 residues. After removal of 10 bases from V and 1 base from J, the junction contained 9 bases not matched to a gene. Germline V gene data show CDR1 as MDHEN and CDR2 as SYDVKM. This chain's CDR3 is CATRPGQLNYGYTF. In DNA form, the CDR3 reads TGTGCCACCCGGCCGGGACAGCTTAACTATGGCTACACCTTC.

This clone was detected once. The chain joins TRBV5-1 to TRBJ1-2; 11 bases line up with TRBD1. The CDR3 totals 17 residues. After removal of 4 bases from V and 2 bases from J, the junction contained 10 bases not matched to a gene. Germline V lookup: CDR1 SGHRS, CDR2 YFSETQ. CDR3 sequence reads: CASSLRTGGVGNYGYTF. In DNA form, the CDR3 reads TGCGCCAGCAGCCTGAGGACAGGGGGCGTCGGGAACTATGGCTACACCTTC.

The chain employs TRBV28 and TRBJ1-1; no clear D. Trimming removed 3 bases from V and 0 bases from J, with 8 bases in between. The germline gives CDR1 MDHEN, CDR2 SYDVKM. The CDR3 totals 14 residues. The CDR3 is CASSFRVMNTEAFF. The CDR3 DNA reads as TGTGCCAGCAGTTTCCGGGTTATGAACACTGAAGCTTTCTTT.

The J gene is TRBJ1-2, the V gene TRBV5-1; weak D call: TRBD1 (5 bases). V shed 0 bases and J shed 6 bases, with 12 bases lying between them. Germline-derived CDR1 and CDR2 are SGHRS and YFSETQ. The CDR3 runs 14 residues. CDR3 region: CASSLGGREDGYTF. In DNA, the CDR3 is TGCGCCAGCAGCTTGGGGGGCAGGGAGGATGGCTACACCTTC.

This clone was recorded only once. The V gene is TRBV25-1, the J gene TRBJ2-6, with unresolved D. The V end lost 2 bases, the J end lost 2 bases, and 10 bases lay between the germline ends. The CDR3 covers 16 residues. Germline assignment: CDR1 MGHDK and CDR2 SYGVNS. The CDR3 loop reads CASSEQQLAGANVLTF. The CDR3 DNA sequence: TGTGCCAGCAGTGAACAACAGCTTGCTGGGGCCAACGTCCTGACTTTC.

This chain links TRBV18 with TRBJ1-2; 7 bases match TRBD1. From germline, CDR1 is KGHSH and CDR2 LQKENI. The V gene end was trimmed by 5 bases and the J gene end by 6 bases; junction bases not matched to a gene: 15. CDR3 length: 16 amino acids. The CDR3 sequence is CASSVRQGGDEDGYTF. CDR3 DNA sequence: TGTGCCAGCTCAGTAAGACAGGGAGGCGACGAGGATGGCTACACCTTC.

This sequence joins TRBV5-1 and TRBJ2-5; TRBD2 is a possible D gene (7 bases). Germline V gives CDR1 SGHRS, CDR2 YFSETQ. The CDR3 is made up of 16 amino acids. With 1 base removed from V and 1 base from J, the gap between germline ends came to 14 bases. As DNA, the CDR3 is TGCGCCAGCAGCTTGTGGGGGGGACAAATCCAAGAGACCCAGTACTTC. This sequence encodes CASSLWGGQIQETQYF.

The chain carries TRBV2 and TRBJ2-7, with D tentatively TRBD1 (5 bases). From germline, CDR1 is SNHLY and CDR2 FYNNEI. There are 13 residues in the CDR3. V lost 2 bases and J 4 bases, leaving 9 bases between the germline ends. CDR3 sequence reads: CASSEPSGYEQYF. The CDR3 coding sequence is TGTGCCAGCAGTGAACCGTCAGGGTACGAGCAGTACTTC.

The chain carries TRBV5-6 and TRBJ2-1, with TRBD1 as a possible D gene (6 bases). CDR1 and CDR2 (germline): SGHDT, YYEEEE. This CDR3 is built from 15 residues. Deletions cut 0 bases from V and 4 bases from J, with 11 bases between. This chain's CDR3 is CASSLGQEGYNEQFF. DNA for the CDR3: TGTGCCAGCAGCTTGGGACAGGAAGGTTACAATGAGCAGTTCTTC.

This clone has only a few counts. J is TRBJ2-1 and V is TRBV6-4; TRBD2 matches at 12 bases. Trimming cost V 3 bases and J 10 bases; bases outside gene matches: 4. Germline assignment: CDR1 MRHNA and CDR2 SNTAGT. The CDR3 has 14 residues. CDR3 in DNA: TGTGCCAGCAGTGAGGGGCTAGCGGGGGGGGAGCAGTTCTTC. It codes for CASSEGLAGGEQFF.

This clone showed up just a few times. The chain combines TRBV6-6 with TRBJ2-7; 11 bases are shared with TRBD1. Germline V CDR1 and CDR2: MNHNY, SVGAGI (reference sequence). Trimming at V came to 8 bases and at J to 1 base, leaving 4 bases not matched to a gene. This CDR3 contains 14 residues. Here the CDR3 reads CASGGTGGSYEQYF. CDR3 nucleotide sequence: TGTGCCAGCGGCGGGACAGGGGGGTCCTACGAGCAGTACTTC.